These 21 T cell receptor beta chains originate from one sample sequenced in a study of blood T cell repertoires in COVID-19. Produced via immunoSEQ multiplex PCR; TCRdb's table is partial and in-frame only. The top ten hold less than 8.5% of the sample, which has about 75,000 clones, 90% seen once. Input material: peripheral blood. The receptors derive from a human donor in a cohort sampled during active COVID-19.

The rearrangement uses TRBV6-6 and TRBJ2-7, with D perhaps matching TRBD2 (6 bases). The germline V gene has CDR1 MNHNY and CDR2 SVGAGI (reference sequence). The germline V and J ends were trimmed by 7 bases and 7 bases, with 17 bases remaining between them. CDR3 length equals 13 residues. The CDR3 sequence: CASTLALRGEQYF. The CDR3 coding sequence is TGTGCCAGCACCCTAGCGCTAAGAGGAGAGCAGTACTTC.

CDR3: CSASESRRNQPQHF. The CDR3 region has the DNA TGCAGTGCTAGTGAGTCCAGGCGCAATCAGCCCCAGCATTTT. This chain connects TRBV20-1 to TRBJ1-5; no definite D call. Germline values: CDR1 DFQATT, CDR2 SNEGSKA (reference sequence). The CDR3 has 14 residues. The V and J ends lost 3 bases and 2 bases respectively, with 11 bases between them.

J is TRBJ2-3 and V is TRBV7-6; 12 bases match TRBD2. The CDR3 consists of 15 residues. CDR1 and CDR2 from the germline V gene are SGHVS and FNYEAQ. The ends lost 5 bases at V and 3 bases at J; junction bases unmatched: 3. The CDR3 region is CASSIGLAGTDTQYF. The CDR3 bases are TGTGCCAGCAGCATTGGACTAGCGGGGACAGATACGCAGTATTTT.

CDR3 DNA: TGCGCCAGCAGCTTGAATCAGGGGCCCCAAGAGACCCAGTACTTC. It yields the protein CASSLNQGPQETQYF. J is TRBJ2-5 and V is TRBV5-1; possibly TRBD1 for D (6 bases). Germline CDR1 SGHRS, CDR2 YFSETQ. The CDR3 is made up of 15 amino acids. V shed 1 base and J shed 1 base, with 11 bases lying between them.

V is TRBV6-5 and J is TRBJ2-5; D not resolved. This CDR3 spans 14 amino acids. The V end lost 6 bases, the J end lost 2 bases, and 13 bases lay between the germline ends. Germline values: CDR1 MNHEY, CDR2 SVGAGI. CDR3 nucleotides: TGTGCCAGCAGACCCGGGTCCACACAAGAGACCCAGTACTTC. Its translation: CASRPGSTQETQYF.

The rearrangement joins TRBV2 to TRBJ2-1; D remains ambiguous. This CDR3 spans 13 amino acids. Germline V lookup: CDR1 SNHLY, CDR2 FYNNEI. Trimming left V 2 bases short and J 5 bases short, with 7 bases between. The CDR3 loop reads CASSETRDNEQFF. The CDR3 DNA reads TGTGCCAGCAGTGAAACCCGGGACAATGAGCAGTTCTTC.

This chain joins TRBV2 and TRBJ2-2, with D unclear. Germline V lookup: CDR1 SNHLY, CDR2 FYNNEI. The length of the CDR3 is 14 residues. V was shortened by 4 bases and J by 2 bases, with 8 bases between the two germline ends. The CDR3 spells CASSVYSNTGELFF. CDR3 coding DNA: TGTGCCAGCAGTGTTTACAGCAACACCGGGGAGCTGTTTTTT. Drawing the rest from reference TRBV2 and TRBJ2-2, the complete variable domain is EPEVTQTPSHQVTQMGQEVILRCVPISNHLYFYWYRQILGQKVEFLVSFYNNEISEKSEIFDDQFSVERPDGSNFTLKIRSTKLEDSAMYFCASSVYSNTGELFFGEGSRLTVL.

The rearrangement uses TRBV5-4 and TRBJ1-6, with D possibly matching TRBD1 (6 bases). The ends were cut back, 4 bases at V and 10 bases at J, with 15 bases in the middle. CDR3 length: 14 residues. Germline values: CDR1 SGHNT, CDR2 YYREEE (reference sequence). The CDR3 region has the DNA TGTGCCAGCAGCCGGACAGACAAGTTGTCACCCCTCCACTTT. Its translation: CASSRTDKLSPLHF.

This sequence joins TRBV18 and TRBJ2-1; D remains ambiguous. Looked up from germline, CDR1 is KGHSH and CDR2 is LQKENI. V was cut by 2 bases and J by 0 bases, with 17 bases left in between. This CDR3 comprises 18 residues. The CDR3 region is CASSPVLTTFSSYNEQFF. CDR3 nucleotide sequence: TGTGCCAGCTCACCAGTTTTGACAACCTTCAGCTCCTACAATGAGCAGTTCTTC. The full variable domain, with the rest looked up from reference TRBV18 and TRBJ2-1, is NAGVMQNPRHLVRRRGQEARLRCSPMKGHSHVYWYRQLPEEGLKFMVYLQKENIIDESGMPKERFSAEFPKEGPSILRIQQVVRGDSAAYFCASSPVLTTFSSYNEQFFGPGTRLTVL.

The gene calls are TRBV20-1 and TRBJ1-5; possibly TRBD1 for D (5 bases). Germline V lookup: CDR1 DFQATT, CDR2 SNEGSKA (reference sequence). The CDR3 has 13 residues. Trimming stripped 3 bases from V and 6 bases from J, with 12 bases between. The CDR3 DNA is TGCAGTGCTAGTGAAGGGGCAGGTCAGCCCCAGCATTTT. This gives the protein CSASEGAGQPQHF.

The chain joins TRBV12-3 or TRBV12-4 to TRBJ2-1, with 9 bases that match TRBD2. CDR3 length: 13 amino acids. With 5 bases clipped from V and 13 bases from J, the junction kept 9 bases outside the gene matches. CDR3 residues: CASSHGLARSQFF. CDR3 nucleotide sequence: TGTGCCAGCAGTCACGGACTAGCGAGGTCTCAGTTCTTC.

The chain carries TRBV5-8 and TRBJ1-3, with TRBD1 matching over 7 bases. This CDR3 comprises 16 residues. V shed 1 base and J 1 base; nucleotides not matched to a gene: 5. Germline values: CDR1 SGHTS, CDR2 YDEGEE. As DNA, the CDR3 is TGTGCCAGCAGCTTGAGCAGGGGGAAATCTGGAAACACCATATATTTT. Translated: CASSLSRGKSGNTIYF.

The chain is built from TRBV5-4 and TRBJ2-1; 7 nucleotides line up with TRBD1. Per germline, CDR1 SGHNT and CDR2 YYREEE (reference sequence). J was trimmed by 0 bases and V by 0 bases; bases with no gene match: 3. The CDR3 is made up of 16 amino acids. CDR3 in amino acids: CASSLGGQISYNEQFF. The CDR3 DNA reads as TGTGCCAGCAGCTTGGGGGGACAGATCTCCTACAATGAGCAGTTCTTC.

Here the CDR3 reads CAWSGGQISSYNSPLHF. The CDR3 coding sequence is TGTGCCTGGAGTGGGGGACAGATAAGCTCCTATAATTCACCCCTCCACTTT. The rearrangement links TRBV30 to TRBJ1-6, with 7 bases fitting TRBD1. Germline CDR1 reads GTSNPN; CDR2 reads SVGIG (reference sequence). J was trimmed by 0 bases and V by 1 base; bases with no gene match: 6. CDR3 length: 17 amino acids.

The count of this clone is one. The chain carries TRBV5-1 and TRBJ2-2, with 7 bases fitting TRBD1. Losses at the gene ends were 0 bases for V and 5 bases for J; bases not matched to a gene: 4. Germline V gene sequence: CDR1 SGHRS, CDR2 YFSETQ. The CDR3 totals 15 residues. Here the CDR3 reads CASSLVGQITGELFF. CDR3 bases: TGCGCCAGCAGCTTGGTGGGACAGATAACCGGGGAGCTGTTTTTT.

The chain combines TRBV5-1 with TRBJ2-2; 10 nucleotides agree with TRBD2. The CDR3 loop spans 21 amino acids. Germline CDR1 is SGHRS and CDR2 is YFSETQ. J was trimmed by 2 bases and V by 0 bases; bases with no gene match: 16. The DNA of the CDR3 is TGCGCCAGCAGCTTGGCCCGGGGTAGCGGGGGGACGGGAGGAAACACCGGGGAGCTGTTTTTT. Translating it yields CASSLARGSGGTGGNTGELFF. Full variable domain (remainder filled in from reference TRBV5-1 and TRBJ2-2): KAGVTQTPRYLIKTRGQQVTLSCSPISGHRSVSWYQQTPGQGLQFLFEYFSETQRNKGNFPGRFSGRQFSNSRSEMNVSTLELGDSALYLCASSLARGSGGTGGNTGELFFGEGSRLTVL.

The gene calls are TRBV5-4 and TRBJ2-6, with 9 bases lining up with TRBD1. Germline loops: CDR1 SGHNT, CDR2 YYREEE (reference sequence). The CDR3 runs 18 residues. Losses at the gene ends were 4 bases for V and 0 bases for J; bases not matched to a gene: 8. The CDR3 DNA sequence: TGTGCCAGCAGCCAGGGGGGGACAGGGATCTCTGGGGCCAACGTCCTGACTTTC. Translated, it gives CASSQGGTGISGANVLTF.

The CDR3 nucleotides are TGCAGTGCTAGCTTCCAAGAGACCCAGTACTTC. It specifies CSASFQETQYF. The chain carries TRBV20-1 and TRBJ2-5; no firm D call. The V gene's germline CDR1 is DFQATT and CDR2 SNEGSKA (reference sequence). V was shortened by 3 bases and J by 1 base, with 3 bases between the two germline ends. CDR3 length: 11 residues.

The chain carries TRBV28 and TRBJ2-7; maybe TRBD2 (6 bases). This CDR3 is 15 amino acids long. The V end lost 3 bases, the J end lost 7 bases, and 19 bases lay between the germline ends. Germline V CDR1 and CDR2: MDHEN, SYDVKM. This CDR3 is CASSFPGAGSGEQYF. CDR3 sequence (DNA): TGTGCCAGCAGTTTTCCCGGGGCGGGGTCGGGGGAGCAGTACTTC.

The chain joins TRBV7-2 to TRBJ2-2; D may be TRBD1 (6 bases). Germline CDR1 is SGHTA and CDR2 is FQGNSA. V was clipped by 6 bases and J by 4 bases, with 15 bases between them. This CDR3 comprises 15 residues. The CDR3 DNA sequence: TGTGCCAGCAGTCGACCGGGACACGGCACCGGGGAGCTGTTTTTT. The encoded protein is CASSRPGHGTGELFF.

This sequence joins TRBV20-1 and TRBJ1-4; D is unresolved. This CDR3 is built from 13 residues. Trimming pared 3 bases from V and 7 bases from J, leaving 12 bases between. Germline CDR1 is DFQATT and CDR2 is SNEGSKA (reference sequence). In nucleotides, the CDR3 is TGCAGTGCTAGTAGACGGGAGGGTGAAAAACTGTTTTTT. Residues: CSASRREGEKLFF.